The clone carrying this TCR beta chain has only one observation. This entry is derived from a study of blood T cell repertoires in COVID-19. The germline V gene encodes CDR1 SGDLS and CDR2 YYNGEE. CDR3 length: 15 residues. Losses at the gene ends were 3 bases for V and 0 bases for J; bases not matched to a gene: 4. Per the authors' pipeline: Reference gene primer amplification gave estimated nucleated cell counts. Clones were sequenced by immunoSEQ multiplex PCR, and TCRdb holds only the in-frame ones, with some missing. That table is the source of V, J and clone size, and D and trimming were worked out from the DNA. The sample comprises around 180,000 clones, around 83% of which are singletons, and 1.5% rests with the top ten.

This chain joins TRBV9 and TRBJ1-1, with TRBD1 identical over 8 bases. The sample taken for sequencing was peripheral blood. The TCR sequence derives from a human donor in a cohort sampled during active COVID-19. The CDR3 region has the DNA TGTGCCAGCAGCGGAAACAGGGGGGTGAACACTGAAGCTTTCTTT. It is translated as CASSGNRGVNTEAFF.